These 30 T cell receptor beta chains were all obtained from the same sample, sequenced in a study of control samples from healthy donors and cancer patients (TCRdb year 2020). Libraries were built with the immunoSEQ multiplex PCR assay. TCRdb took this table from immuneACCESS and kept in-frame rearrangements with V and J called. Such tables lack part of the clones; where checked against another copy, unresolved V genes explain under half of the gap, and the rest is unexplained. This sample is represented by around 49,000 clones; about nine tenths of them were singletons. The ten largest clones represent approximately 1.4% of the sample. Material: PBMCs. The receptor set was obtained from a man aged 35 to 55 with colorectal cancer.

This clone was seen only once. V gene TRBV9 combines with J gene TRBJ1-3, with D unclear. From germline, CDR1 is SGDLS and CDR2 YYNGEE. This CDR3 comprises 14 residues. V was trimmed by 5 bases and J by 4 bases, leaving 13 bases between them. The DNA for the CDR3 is TGTGCCAGCAGTCGCCGCTTCTCGGGAAACACCATATATTTT. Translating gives CASSRRFSGNTIYF.

The CDR3: CASSLADLHTNTEAFF. CDR3 coding DNA: TGTGCCAGCAGCTTGGCCGACCTTCATACAAACACTGAAGCTTTCTTT. The chain carries TRBV5-8 and TRBJ1-1; D gene ambiguous. The germline V gene has CDR1 SGHTS and CDR2 YDEGEE. This CDR3 is built from 16 residues. With 0 bases removed from V and 2 bases from J, the gap between germline ends came to 14 bases. Variable domain in full (rest from reference TRBV5-8 and TRBJ1-1): EAGVTQSPTHLIKTRGQQATLRCSPISGHTSVYWYQQALGLGLQFLLWYDEGEERNRGNFPPRFSGRQFPNYSSELNVNALELEDSALYLCASSLADLHTNTEAFFGQGTRLTVV.

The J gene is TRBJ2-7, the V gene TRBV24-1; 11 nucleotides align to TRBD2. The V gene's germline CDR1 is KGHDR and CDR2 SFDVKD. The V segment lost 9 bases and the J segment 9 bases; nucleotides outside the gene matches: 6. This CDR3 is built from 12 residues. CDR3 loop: CATGGLAGGQYF. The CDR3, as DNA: TGTGCCACCGGAGGACTAGCGGGCGGGCAGTACTTC.

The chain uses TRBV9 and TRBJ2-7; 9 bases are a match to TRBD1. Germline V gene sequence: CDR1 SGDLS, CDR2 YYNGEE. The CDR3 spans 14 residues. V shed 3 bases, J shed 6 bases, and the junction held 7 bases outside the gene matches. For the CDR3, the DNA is TGTGCCAGCAGCGGAACCGGGACAGGGTCCGAGCAGTACTTC. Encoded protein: CASSGTGTGSEQYF.

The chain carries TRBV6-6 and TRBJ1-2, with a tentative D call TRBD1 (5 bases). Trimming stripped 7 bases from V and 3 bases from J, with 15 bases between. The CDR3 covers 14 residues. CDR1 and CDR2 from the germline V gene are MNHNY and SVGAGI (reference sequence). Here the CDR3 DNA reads TGTGCCAGCAAGGCAGGGCAGATTGACTATGGCTACACCTTC. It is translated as CASKAGQIDYGYTF.

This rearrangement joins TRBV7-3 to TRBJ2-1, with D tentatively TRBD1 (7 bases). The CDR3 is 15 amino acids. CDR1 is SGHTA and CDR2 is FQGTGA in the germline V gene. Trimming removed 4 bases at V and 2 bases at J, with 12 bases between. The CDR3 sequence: CASSSGGFPYNEQFF. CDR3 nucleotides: TGTGCCAGCAGCTCAGGGGGGTTTCCCTACAATGAGCAGTTCTTC.

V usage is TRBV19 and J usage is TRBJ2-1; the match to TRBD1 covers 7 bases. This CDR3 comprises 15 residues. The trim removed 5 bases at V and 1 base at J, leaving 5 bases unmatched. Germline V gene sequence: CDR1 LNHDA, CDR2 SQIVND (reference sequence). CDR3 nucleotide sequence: TGTGCCAGTAGTCCTGGGGACAGATCCTACAATGAGCAGTTCTTC. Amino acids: CASSPGDRSYNEQFF.

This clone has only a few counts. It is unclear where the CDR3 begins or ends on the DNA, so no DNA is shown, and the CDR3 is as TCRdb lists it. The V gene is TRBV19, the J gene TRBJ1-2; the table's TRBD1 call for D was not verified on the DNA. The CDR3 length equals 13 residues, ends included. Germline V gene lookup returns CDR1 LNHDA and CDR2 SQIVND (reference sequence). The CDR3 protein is CASSSGHYYGYTF.

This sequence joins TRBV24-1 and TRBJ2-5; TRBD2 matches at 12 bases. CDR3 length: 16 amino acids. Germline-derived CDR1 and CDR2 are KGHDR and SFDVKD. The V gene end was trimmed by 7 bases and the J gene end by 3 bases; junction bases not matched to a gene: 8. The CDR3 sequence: CATSNTGLAGKETQYF. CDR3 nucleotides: TGTGCCACCAGCAACACTGGACTAGCGGGGAAAGAGACCCAGTACTTC.

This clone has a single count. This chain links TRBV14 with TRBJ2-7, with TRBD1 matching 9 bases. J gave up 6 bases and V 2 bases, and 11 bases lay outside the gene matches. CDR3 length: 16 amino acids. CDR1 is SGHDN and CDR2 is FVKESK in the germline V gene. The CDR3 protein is CASSQLWGTGNSEQYF. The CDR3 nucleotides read TGTGCCAGCAGCCAACTCTGGGGGACAGGGAACTCCGAGCAGTACTTC.

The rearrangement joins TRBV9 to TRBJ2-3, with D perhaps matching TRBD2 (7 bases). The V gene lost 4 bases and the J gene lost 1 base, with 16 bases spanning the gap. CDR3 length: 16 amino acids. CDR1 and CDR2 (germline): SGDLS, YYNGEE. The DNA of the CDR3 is TGTGCCAGCAGCCCATCCGGGGGGCGGGGCACAGATACGCAGTATTTT. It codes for CASSPSGGRGTDTQYF.

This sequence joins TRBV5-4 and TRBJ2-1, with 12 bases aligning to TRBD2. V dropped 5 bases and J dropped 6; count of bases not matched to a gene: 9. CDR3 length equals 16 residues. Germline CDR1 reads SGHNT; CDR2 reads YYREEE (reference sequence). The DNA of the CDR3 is TGTGCCAGCAGTCCGGACCCTAGCGGGAGGGGCAATGAGCAGTTCTTC. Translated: CASSPDPSGRGNEQFF.

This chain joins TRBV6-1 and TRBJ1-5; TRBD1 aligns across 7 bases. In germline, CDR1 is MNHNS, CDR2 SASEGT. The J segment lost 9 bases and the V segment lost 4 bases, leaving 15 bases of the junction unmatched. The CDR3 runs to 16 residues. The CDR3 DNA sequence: TGTGCCAGCAGTGGCCGGACAGGCCTCCTTAAGGGGCCCCAGCATTTT. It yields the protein CASSGRTGLLKGPQHF.

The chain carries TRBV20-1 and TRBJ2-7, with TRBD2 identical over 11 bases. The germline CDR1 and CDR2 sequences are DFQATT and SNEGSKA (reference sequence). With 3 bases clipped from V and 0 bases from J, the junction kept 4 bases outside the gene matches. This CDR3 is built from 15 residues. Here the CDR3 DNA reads TGCAGTGCTAGTAGACTAGCGGGAAACTCCTACGAGCAGTACTTC. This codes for CSASRLAGNSYEQYF.

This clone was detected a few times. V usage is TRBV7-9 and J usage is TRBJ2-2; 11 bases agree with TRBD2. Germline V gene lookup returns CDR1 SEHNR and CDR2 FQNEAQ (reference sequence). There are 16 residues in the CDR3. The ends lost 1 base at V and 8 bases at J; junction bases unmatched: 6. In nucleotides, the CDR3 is TGTGCCAGCAGCTTAGATGCTAGCGGGAGGTCAGGGGAGCTGTTTTTT. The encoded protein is CASSLDASGRSGELFF.

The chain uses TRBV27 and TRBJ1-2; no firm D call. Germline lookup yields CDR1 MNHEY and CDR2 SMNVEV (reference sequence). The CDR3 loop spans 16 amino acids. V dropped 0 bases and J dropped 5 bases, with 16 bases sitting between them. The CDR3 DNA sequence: TGTGCCAGCAGTTTATCATACGCAGGTTTTGGGTATGGCTACACCTTC. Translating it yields CASSLSYAGFGYGYTF.

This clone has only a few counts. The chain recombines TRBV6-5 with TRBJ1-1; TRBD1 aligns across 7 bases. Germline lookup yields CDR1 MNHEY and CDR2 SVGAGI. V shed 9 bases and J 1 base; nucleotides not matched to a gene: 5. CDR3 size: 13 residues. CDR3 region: CASPDRANTEAFF. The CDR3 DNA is TGTGCCAGTCCAGACAGGGCGAACACTGAAGCTTTCTTT.

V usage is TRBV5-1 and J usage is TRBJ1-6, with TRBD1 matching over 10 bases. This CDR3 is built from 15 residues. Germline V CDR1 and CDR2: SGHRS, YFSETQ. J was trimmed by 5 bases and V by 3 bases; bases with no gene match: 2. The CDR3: CASSSGQGHNSPLHF. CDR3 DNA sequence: TGCGCCAGCAGCTCGGGACAGGGGCATAATTCACCCCTCCACTTT.

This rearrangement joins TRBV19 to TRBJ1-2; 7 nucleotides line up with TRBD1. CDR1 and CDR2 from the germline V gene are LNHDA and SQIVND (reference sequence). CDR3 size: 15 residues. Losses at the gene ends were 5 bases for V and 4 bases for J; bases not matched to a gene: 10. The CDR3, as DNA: TGTGCCAGTAGTCCCCCATCGACAGGGCTCTATGGCTACACCTTC. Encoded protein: CASSPPSTGLYGYTF. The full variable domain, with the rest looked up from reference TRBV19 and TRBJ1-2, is DGGITQSPKYLFRKEGQNVTLSCEQNLNHDAMYWYRQDPGQGLRLIYYSQIVNDFQKGDIAEGYSVSREKKESFPLTVTSAQKNPTAFYLCASSPPSTGLYGYTFGSGTRLTVV.

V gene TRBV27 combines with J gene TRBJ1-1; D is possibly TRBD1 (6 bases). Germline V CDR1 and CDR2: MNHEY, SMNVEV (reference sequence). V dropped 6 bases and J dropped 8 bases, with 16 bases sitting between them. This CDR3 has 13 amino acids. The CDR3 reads CASSRGGAVEAFF. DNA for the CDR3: TGTGCCAGCAGCCGAGGGGGAGCAGTAGAAGCTTTCTTT.

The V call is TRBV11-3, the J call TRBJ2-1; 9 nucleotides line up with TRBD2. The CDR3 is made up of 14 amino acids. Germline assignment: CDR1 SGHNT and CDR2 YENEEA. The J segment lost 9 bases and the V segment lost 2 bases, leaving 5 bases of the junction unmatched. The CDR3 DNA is TGTGCCAGCAGCTTATCTAGCGGGACCGCTGAGCAGTTCTTC. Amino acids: CASSLSSGTAEQFF.

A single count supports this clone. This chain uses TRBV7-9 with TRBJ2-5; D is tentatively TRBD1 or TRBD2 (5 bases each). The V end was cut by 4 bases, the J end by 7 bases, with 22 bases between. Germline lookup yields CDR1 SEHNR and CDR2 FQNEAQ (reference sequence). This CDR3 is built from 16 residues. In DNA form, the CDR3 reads TGTGCCAGCAGCTGGCACCGGGGCGGTCGGCCGTGGACCCAGTACTTC. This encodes CASSWHRGGRPWTQYF.

The CDR3 bases are TGTGCCAGCAGTTACTCGACAGGGAGGGAGACCGGGGAGCTGTTTTTT. Translated, it gives CASSYSTGRETGELFF. The genes are TRBV6-5 and TRBJ2-2, with D tentatively TRBD1 or TRBD2 (7 bases each). The germline V gene encodes CDR1 MNHEY and CDR2 SVGAGI. V lost 0 bases, J lost 5 bases, and 13 bases lay in between. The CDR3 consists of 16 residues.

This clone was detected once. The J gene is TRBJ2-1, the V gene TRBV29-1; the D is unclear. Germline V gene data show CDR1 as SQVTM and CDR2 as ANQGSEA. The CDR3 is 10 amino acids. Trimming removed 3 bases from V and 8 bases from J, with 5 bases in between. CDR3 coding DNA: TGCAGCGTTGACTTCGATGAGCAGTTCTTC. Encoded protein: CSVDFDEQFF.

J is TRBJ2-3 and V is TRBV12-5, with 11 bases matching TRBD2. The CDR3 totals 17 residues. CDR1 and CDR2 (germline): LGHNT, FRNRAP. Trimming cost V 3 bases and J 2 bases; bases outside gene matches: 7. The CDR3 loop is CASGLWTSGRPTDTQYF. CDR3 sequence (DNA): TGTGCTAGTGGTTTATGGACTAGCGGGCGCCCCACAGATACGCAGTATTTT. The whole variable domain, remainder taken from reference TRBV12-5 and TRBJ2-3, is DARVTQTPRHKVTEMGQEVTMRCQPILGHNTVFWYRQTMMQGLELLAYFRNRAPLDDSGMPKDRFSAEMPDATLATLKIQPSEPRDSAVYFCASGLWTSGRPTDTQYFGPGTRLTVL.

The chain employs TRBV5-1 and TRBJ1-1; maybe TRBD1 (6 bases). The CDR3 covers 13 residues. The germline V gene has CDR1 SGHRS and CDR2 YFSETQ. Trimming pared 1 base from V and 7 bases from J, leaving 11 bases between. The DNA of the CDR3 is TGCGCCAGCAGCTTGCAGGGGTCAATTGAAGCTTTCTTT. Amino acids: CASSLQGSIEAFF.

The CDR3: CASSYAESTSGFF. The CDR3 DNA follows: TGTGCCAGCAGTTACGCGGAATCGACTAGCGGGTTCTTC. V gene TRBV6-2 or TRBV6-3 combines with J gene TRBJ2-1, with 9 bases lining up with TRBD2. Germline V CDR1 and CDR2: MNHEY, SVGEGT. The CDR3 has 13 residues. J was trimmed by 15 bases and V by 2 bases; bases with no gene match: 8.

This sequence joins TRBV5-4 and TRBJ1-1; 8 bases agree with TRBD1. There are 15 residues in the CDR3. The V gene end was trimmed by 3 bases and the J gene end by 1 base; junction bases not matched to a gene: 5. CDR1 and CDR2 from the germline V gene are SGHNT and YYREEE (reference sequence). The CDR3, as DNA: TGTGCCAGCAGCTCGATGGACAGGGAGAACACTGAAGCTTTCTTT. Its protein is CASSSMDRENTEAFF.

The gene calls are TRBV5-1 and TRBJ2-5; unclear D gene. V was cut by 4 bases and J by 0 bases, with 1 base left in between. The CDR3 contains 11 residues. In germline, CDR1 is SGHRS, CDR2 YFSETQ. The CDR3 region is CASSHQETQYF. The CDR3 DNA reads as TGCGCCAGCAGCCACCAAGAGACCCAGTACTTC.

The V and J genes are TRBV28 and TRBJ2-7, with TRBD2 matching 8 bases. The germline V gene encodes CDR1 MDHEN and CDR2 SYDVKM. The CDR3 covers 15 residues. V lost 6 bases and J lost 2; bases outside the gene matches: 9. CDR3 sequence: CASSLAGTSTYEQYF. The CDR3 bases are TGTGCCAGCAGCCTAGCCGGGACTAGTACCTACGAGCAGTACTTC.